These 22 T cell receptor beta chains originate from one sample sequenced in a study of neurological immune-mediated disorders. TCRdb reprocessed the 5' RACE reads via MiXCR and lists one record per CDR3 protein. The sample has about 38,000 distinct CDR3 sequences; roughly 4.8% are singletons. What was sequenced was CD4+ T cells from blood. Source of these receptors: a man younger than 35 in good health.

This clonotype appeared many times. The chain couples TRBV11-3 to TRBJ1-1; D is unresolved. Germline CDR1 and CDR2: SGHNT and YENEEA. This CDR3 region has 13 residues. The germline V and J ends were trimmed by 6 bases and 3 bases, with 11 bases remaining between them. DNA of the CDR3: TGTGCCAGCAGTATAAGGGTTGACACTGAAGCTTTCTTT. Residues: CASSIRVDTEAFF.

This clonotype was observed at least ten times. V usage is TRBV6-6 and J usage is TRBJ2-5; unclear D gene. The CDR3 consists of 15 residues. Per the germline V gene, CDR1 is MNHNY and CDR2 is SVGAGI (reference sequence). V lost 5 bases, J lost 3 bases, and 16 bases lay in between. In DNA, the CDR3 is TGTGCCAGCAGTAACCACCGGGCGTCCAAAGAGACCCAGTACTTC. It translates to CASSNHRASKETQYF.

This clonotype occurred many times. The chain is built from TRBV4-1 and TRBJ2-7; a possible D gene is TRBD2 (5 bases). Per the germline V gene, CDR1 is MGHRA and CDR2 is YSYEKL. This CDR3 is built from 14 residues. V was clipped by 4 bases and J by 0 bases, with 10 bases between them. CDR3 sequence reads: CASSRPGDSYEQYF. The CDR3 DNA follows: TGCGCCAGCAGCCGTCCCGGGGACTCCTACGAGCAGTACTTC.

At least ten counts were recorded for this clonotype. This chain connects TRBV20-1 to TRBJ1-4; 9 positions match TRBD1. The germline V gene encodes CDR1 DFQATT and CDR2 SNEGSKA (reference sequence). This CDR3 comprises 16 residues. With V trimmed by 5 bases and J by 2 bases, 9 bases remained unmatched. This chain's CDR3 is CSAPTGGSATNEKLFF. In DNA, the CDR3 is TGCAGTGCTCCGACAGGGGGTTCGGCGACTAATGAAAAACTGTTTTTT.

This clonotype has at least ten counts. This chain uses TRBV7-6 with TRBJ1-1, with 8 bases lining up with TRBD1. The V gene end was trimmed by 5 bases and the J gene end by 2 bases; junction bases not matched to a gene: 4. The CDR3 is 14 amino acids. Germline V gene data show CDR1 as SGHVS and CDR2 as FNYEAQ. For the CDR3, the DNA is TGTGCCAGCAGCGGACAGGGTTTAAACACTGAAGCTTTCTTT. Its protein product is CASSGQGLNTEAFF. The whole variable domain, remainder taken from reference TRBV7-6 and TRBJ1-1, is GAGVSQSPRYKVTKRGQDVALRCDPISGHVSLYWYRQALGQGPEFLTYFNYEAQQDKSGLPNDRFSAERPEGSISTLTIQRTEQRDSAMYRCASSGQGLNTEAFFGQGTRLTVV.

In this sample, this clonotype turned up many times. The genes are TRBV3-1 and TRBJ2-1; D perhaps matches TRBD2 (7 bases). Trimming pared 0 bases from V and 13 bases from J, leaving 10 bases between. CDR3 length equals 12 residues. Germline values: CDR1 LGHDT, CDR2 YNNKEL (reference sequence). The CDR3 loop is CASSQERGPQFF. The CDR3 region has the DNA TGTGCCAGCAGCCAAGAGCGGGGGCCCCAGTTCTTC.

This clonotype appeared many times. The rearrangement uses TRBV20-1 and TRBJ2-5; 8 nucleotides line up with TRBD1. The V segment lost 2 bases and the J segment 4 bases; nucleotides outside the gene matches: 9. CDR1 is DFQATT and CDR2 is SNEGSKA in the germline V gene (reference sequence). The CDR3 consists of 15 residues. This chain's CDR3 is CSARKIRGLGETQYF. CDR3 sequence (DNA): TGCAGTGCTAGAAAAATCAGGGGGCTCGGAGAGACCCAGTACTTC.

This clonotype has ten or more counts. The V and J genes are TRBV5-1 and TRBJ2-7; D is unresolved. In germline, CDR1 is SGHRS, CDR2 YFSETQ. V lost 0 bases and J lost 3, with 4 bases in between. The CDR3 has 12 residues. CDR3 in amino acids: CASSLDHYEQYF. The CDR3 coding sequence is TGCGCCAGCAGCTTGGACCACTACGAGCAGTACTTC.

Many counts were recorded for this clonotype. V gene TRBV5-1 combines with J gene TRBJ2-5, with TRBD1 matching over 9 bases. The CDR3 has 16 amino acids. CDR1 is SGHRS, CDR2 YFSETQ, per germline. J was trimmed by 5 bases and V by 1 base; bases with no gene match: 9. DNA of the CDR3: TGCGCCAGCAGCTTGACCGGGACAGGGTCTGGCGAGACCCAGTACTTC. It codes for CASSLTGTGSGETQYF.

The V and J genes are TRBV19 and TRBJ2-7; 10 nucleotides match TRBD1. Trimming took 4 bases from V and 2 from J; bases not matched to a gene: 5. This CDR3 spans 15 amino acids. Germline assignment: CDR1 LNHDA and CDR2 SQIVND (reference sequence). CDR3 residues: CASSTETGGPYEQYF. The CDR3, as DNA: TGTGCCAGTAGTACAGAGACAGGGGGCCCCTACGAGCAGTACTTC.

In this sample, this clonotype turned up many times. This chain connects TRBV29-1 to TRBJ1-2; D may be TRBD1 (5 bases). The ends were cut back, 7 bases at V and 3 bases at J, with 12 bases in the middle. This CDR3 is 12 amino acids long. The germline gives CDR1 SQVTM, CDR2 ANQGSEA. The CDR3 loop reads CSAADSYYGYTF. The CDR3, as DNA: TGCAGCGCCGCTGACAGCTACTATGGCTACACCTTC.

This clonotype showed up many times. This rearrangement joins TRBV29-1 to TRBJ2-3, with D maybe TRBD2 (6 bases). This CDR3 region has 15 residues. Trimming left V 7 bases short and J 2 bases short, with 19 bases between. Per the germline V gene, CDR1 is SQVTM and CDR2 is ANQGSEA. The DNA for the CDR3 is TGCAGCGCAAGGGTGGGGAGGAGGACCACAGATACGCAGTATTTT. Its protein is CSARVGRRTTDTQYF.

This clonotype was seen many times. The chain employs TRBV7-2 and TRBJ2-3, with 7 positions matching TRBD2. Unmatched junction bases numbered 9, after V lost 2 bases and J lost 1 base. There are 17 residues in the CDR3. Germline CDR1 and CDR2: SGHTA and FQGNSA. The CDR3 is CASSLRFRGDRTDTQYF. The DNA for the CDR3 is TGTGCCAGCAGCTTAAGGTTCCGGGGGGACCGCACAGATACGCAGTATTTT.

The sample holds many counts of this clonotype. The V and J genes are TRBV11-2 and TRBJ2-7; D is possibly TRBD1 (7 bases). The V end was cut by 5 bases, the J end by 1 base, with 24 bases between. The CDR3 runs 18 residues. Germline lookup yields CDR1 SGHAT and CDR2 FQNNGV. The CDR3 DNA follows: TGTGCCAGCAGCCCCCTTAGTCGTCGCAGGGGGGCTTCCTACGAGCAGTACTTC. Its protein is CASSPLSRRRGASYEQYF.

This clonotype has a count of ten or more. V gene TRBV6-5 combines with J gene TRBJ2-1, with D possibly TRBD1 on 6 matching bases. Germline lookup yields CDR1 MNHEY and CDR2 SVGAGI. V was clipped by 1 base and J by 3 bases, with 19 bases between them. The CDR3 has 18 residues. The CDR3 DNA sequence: TGTGCCAGCAGTTACTACCTACCTACGGGACAATTCTACAATGAGCAGTTCTTC. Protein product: CASSYYLPTGQFYNEQFF.

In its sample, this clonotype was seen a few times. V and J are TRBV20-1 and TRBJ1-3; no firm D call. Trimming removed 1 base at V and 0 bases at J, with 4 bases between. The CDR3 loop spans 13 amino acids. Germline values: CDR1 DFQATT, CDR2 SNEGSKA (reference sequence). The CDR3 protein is CSARAASGNTIYF. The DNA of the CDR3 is TGCAGTGCTAGAGCAGCCTCTGGAAACACCATATATTTT.

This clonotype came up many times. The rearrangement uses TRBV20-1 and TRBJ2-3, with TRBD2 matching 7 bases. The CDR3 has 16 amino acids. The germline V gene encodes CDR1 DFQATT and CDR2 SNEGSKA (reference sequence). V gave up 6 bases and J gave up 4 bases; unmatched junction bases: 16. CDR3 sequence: CSANYLSGVGSDTQYF. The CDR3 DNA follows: TGCAGTGCGAACTACCTCAGCGGGGTAGGTTCAGATACGCAGTATTTT.

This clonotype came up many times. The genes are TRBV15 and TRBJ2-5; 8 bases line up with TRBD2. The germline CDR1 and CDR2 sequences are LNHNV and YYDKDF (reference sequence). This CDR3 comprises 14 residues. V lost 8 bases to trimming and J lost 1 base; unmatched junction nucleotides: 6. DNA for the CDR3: TGTGCCACCGCGGGGGGATTACTCCAAGAGACCCAGTACTTC. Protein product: CATAGGLLQETQYF.

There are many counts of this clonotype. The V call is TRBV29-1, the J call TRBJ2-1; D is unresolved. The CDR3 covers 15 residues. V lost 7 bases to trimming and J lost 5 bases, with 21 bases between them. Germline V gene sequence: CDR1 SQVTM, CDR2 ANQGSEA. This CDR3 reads CSARRGGIPHNEQFF. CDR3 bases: TGCAGCGCCCGCCGCGGCGGTATCCCCCACAATGAGCAGTTCTTC.

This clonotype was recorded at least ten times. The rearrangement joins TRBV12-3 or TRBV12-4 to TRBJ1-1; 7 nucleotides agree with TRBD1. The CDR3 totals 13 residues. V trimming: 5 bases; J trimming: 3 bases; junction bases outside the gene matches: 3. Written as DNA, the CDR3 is TGTGCCAGCAGTCCCACAGGGGACACTGAAGCTTTCTTT. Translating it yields CASSPTGDTEAFF.

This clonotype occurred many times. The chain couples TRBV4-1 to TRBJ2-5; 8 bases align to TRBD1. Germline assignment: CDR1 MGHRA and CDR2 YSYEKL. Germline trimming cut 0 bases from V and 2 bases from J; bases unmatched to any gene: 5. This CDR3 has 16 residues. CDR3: CASSQEQGALQETQYF. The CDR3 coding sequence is TGCGCCAGCAGCCAAGAGCAGGGGGCCCTTCAAGAGACCCAGTACTTC.

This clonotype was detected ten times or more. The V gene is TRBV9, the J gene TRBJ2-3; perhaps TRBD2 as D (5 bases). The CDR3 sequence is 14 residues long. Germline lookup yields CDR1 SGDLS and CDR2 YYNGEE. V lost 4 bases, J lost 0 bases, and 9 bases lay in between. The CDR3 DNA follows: TGTGCCAGCAGCCCGCGGACTAGCACAGATACGCAGTATTTT. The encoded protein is CASSPRTSTDTQYF.